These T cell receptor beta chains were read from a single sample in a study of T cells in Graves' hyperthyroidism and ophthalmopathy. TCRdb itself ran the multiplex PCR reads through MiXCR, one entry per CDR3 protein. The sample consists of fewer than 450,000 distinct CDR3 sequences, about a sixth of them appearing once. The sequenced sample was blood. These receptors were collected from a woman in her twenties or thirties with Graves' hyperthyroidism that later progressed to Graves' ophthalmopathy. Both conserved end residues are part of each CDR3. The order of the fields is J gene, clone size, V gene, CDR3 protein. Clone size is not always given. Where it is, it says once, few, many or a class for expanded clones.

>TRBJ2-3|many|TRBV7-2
CASRKQGAGTDTQYF
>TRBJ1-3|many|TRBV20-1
CSARLSGTSGNTIYF
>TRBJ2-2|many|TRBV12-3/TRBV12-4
CASSFRTSGSGELFF
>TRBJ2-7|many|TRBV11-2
CASSLEGFVRYF
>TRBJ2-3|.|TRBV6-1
CASMEDRNTDTQYF
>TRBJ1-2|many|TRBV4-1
CASSLTPGAYYGYTF
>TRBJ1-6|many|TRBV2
CASFRQGNSPLHF
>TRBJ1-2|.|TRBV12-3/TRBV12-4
CASSLAGPGAYGYTF
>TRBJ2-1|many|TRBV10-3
CAISDPAEAHEQFF
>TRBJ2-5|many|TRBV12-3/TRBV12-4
CASSDTGTGTQYF
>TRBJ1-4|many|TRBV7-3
CASSYRVLMAHLNEKLFF
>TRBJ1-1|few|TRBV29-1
CSVEATLNTEAFF
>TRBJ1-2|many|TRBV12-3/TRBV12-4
CASKRDSNYGYTF
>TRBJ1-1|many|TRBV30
CAWRFEETWNTEAFF
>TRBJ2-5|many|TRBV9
CASSVGGTAQETQYF
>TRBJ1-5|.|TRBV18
CASPPQKISNQPQHF
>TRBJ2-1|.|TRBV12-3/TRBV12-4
CASTPTSVYNEQFF
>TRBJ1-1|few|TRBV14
CASSQDFRFNTEAFF
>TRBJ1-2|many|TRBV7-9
CASSKEVPYGYTF
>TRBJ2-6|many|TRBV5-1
CASSFLTPTLGANVLTF
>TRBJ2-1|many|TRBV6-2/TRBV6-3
CASADRGRNEQFF
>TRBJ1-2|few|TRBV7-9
CASSLDPQDYGYTF
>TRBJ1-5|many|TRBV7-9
CASSSERGIVLQPQHF